This T cell receptor beta chain comes out of a study of graft-versus-host responses after intestinal transplantation. Across the whole study: All recipients were transplanted with multivisceral, liver-intestinal, or isolated intestinal grafts. Tacrolimus and steroids were given for 2 to 3 years to all recipients after anti-thymocyte globulin induction. Study-wide results and limits: Peak circulating GvH clone levels tracked with early post-transplant HvG declines. Recipient marrow held GvH clones, some first seen in ileum or blood.

V was shortened by 6 bases and J by 3 bases, with 9 bases between the two germline ends. CDR1 and CDR2 (germline): MNHNS, SASEGT. There are 13 residues in the CDR3. Method: immunoSEQ multiplex PCR; TCRdb's copy keeps in-frame clones and lacks some. The sample lists around 28,000 clones; approximately 87% were seen once. About this clone: Its antigen is as yet unknown.

The chain has TRBV6-1 and TRBJ1-5, with a weak D call TRBD1 (5 bases). The TCR comes from a human patient who received an intestinal transplant, so some T cells may come from the graft donor. This specimen consisted of PBMCs, obtained 28 days after intestinal transplant. The CDR3 sequence: CASRTANNQPQHF. The CDR3, as DNA: TGTGCCAGCAGGACAGCCAACAATCAGCCCCAGCATTTT.